This T cell receptor (beta chain) was documented in a study of early T cells in non-severe SARS-CoV-2 infection. This clonotype was detected a few times. The germline gives CDR1 SNHLY, CDR2 FYNNEI. The CDR3 spans 15 residues. The V gene lost 5 bases and the J gene lost 1 base, with 11 bases spanning the gap. One entry per CDR3 protein, called by TCRdb with MiXCR from the 5' RACE reads. Of over 30,000 distinct CDR3 sequences in the sample, over 5% were seen once. Sequences were obtained from whole blood. This clonotype originated in an adult who was a healthcare worker with PCR-confirmed SARS-CoV-2 infection or an uninfected control (not recorded which). The chain combines TRBV2 with TRBJ2-2; the D gene is possibly TRBD2 (6 bases). The CDR3 DNA reads as TGTGCCAGCAGTAGCACTAGCTTGAACACCGGGGAGCTGTTTTTT. Protein sequence: CASSSTSLNTGELFF.